This T cell receptor beta chain was identified in a study of response to subunit inactivated influenza vaccine. TCRdb independently ran MiXCR on the RT-PCR reads; one entry per CDR3 protein. Of 590,000 or so distinct CDR3 sequences in the sample, roughly 15% were seen once. The length of the CDR3 is 15 residues. CDR1 is LNHNV, CDR2 YYDKDF, per germline (reference sequence). The V segment lost 5 bases and the J segment 2 bases; nucleotides outside the gene matches: 6. The TCR comes from a man over 45 who received an inactivated influenza vaccine. The chain recombines TRBV15 with TRBJ2-4; 7 bases map to TRBD1. This specimen was PBMCs from blood, taken around two weeks before vaccination. CDR3 nucleotides: TGTGCCACCAGCGGGGACAGTTTGACCAAAAACATTCAGTACTTC. Translated: CATSGDSLTKNIQYF.